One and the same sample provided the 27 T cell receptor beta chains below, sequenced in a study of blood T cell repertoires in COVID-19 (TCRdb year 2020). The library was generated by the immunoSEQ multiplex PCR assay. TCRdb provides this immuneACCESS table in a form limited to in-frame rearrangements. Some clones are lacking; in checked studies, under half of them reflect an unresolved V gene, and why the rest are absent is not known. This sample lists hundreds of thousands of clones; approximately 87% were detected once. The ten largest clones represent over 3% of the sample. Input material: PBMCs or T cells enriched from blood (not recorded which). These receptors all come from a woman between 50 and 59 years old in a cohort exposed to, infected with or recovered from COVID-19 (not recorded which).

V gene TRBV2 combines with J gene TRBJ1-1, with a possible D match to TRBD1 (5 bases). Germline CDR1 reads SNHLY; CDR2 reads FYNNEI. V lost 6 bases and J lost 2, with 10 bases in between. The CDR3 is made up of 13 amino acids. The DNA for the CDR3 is TGTGCCAGCAGACTACAGGAAAACACTGAAGCTTTCTTT. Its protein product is CASRLQENTEAFF. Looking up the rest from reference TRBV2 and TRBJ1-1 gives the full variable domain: EPEVTQTPSHQVTQMGQEVILRCVPISNHLYFYWYRQILGQKVEFLVSFYNNEISEKSEIFDDQFSVERPDGSNFTLKIRSTKLEDSAMYFCASRLQENTEAFFGQGTRLTVV.

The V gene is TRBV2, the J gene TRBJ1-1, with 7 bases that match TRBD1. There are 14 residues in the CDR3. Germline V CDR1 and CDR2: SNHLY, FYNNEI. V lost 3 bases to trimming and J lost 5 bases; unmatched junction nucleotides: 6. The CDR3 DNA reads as TGTGCCAGCAGTGAGTTAGGGGGCGCGACTGAAGCTTTCTTT. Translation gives CASSELGGATEAFF.

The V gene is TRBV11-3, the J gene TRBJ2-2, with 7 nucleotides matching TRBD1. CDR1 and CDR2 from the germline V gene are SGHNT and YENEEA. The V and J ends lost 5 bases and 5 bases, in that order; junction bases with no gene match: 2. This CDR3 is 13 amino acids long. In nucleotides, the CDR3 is TGTGCCAGCAGCAACAGGGGTACCGGGGAGCTGTTTTTT. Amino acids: CASSNRGTGELFF.

This chain's CDR3 is CASSGGLPNVLTF. CDR3 sequence (DNA): TGTGCCAGCAGCGGGGGGTTGCCCAACGTCCTGACTTTC. The genes are TRBV12-3 or TRBV12-4 and TRBJ2-6; 7 nucleotides line up with TRBD2. This CDR3 is 13 amino acids long. Trimming at V came to 6 bases and at J to 8 bases, leaving 4 bases not matched to a gene.

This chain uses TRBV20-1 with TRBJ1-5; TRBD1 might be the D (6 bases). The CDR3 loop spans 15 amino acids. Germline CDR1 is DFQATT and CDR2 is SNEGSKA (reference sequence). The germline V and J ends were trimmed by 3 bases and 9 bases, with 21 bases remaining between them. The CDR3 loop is CSASWDKVTEGPQHF. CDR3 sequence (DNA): TGCAGTGCTAGTTGGGACAAAGTTACTGAAGGGCCCCAGCATTTT.

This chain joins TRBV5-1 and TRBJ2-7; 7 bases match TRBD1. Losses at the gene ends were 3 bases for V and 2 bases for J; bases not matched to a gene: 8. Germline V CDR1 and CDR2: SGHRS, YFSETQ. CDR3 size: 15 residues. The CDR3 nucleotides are TGCGCCAGCAGCTCAATGGGACAGCAGACCTACGAGCAGTACTTC. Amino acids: CASSSMGQQTYEQYF.

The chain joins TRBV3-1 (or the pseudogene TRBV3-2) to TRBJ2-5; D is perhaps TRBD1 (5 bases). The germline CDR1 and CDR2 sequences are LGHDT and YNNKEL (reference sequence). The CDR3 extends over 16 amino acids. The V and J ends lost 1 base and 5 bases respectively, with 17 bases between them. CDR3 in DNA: TGTGCCAGCAGCCAAGGCTCCCCAGGGTTGGTGGAGACCCAGTACTTC. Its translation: CASSQGSPGLVETQYF.

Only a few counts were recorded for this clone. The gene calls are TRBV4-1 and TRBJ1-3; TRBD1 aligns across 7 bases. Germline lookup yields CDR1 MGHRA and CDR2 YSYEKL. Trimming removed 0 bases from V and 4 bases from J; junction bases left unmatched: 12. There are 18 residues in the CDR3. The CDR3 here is CASSQDLPDRLPGNTIYF. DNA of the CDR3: TGCGCCAGCAGCCAAGACCTCCCGGACAGGCTACCAGGAAACACCATATATTTT.

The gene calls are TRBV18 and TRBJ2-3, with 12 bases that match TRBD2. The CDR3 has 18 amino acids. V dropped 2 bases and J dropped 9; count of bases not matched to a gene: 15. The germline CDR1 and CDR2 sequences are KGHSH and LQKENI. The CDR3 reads CASSPVVVTSGGLVTQYF. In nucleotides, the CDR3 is TGTGCCAGCTCACCAGTCGTAGTGACTAGCGGGGGATTGGTAACGCAGTATTTT.

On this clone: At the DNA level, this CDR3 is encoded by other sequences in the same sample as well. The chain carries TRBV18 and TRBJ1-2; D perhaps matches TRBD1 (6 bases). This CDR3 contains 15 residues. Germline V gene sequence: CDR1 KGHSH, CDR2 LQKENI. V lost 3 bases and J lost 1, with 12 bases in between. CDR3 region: CASSPTGTNNYGYTF. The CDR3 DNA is TGTGCCAGCTCACCTACCGGGACAAATAACTATGGCTACACCTTC.

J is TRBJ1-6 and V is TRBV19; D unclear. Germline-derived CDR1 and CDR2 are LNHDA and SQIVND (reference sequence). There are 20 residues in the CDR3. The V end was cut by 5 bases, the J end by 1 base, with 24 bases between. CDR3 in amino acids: CASSFSFFYPPRSYNSPLHF. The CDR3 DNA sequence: TGTGCCAGTAGTTTCAGCTTCTTCTACCCGCCGAGGTCCTATAATTCACCCCTCCACTTT.

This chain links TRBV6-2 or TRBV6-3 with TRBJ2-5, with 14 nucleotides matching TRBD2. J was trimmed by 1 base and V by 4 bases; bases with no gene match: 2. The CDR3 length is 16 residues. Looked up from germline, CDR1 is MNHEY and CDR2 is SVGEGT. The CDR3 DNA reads TGTGCCAGCAGTTGGACTAGCGGGGGGCCCCAAGAGACCCAGTACTTC. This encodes CASSWTSGGPQETQYF.

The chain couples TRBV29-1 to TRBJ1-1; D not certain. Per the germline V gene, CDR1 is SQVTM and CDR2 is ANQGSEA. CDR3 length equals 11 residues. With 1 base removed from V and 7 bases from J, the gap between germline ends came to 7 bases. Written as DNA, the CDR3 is TGCAGCGTTGAAGGTTCCATTGAAGCTTTCTTT. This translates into CSVEGSIEAFF.

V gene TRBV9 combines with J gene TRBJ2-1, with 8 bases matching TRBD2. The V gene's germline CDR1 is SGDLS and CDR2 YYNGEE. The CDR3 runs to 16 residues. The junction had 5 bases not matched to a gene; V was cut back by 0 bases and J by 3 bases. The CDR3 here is CASSVDGGAFYNEQFF. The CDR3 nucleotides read TGTGCCAGCAGCGTAGACGGGGGGGCATTCTACAATGAGCAGTTCTTC. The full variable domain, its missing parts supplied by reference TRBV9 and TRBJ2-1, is DSGVTQTPKHLITATGQRVTLRCSPRSGDLSVYWYQQSLDQGLQFLIQYYNGEERAKGNILERFSAQQFPDLHSELNLSSLELGDSALYFCASSVDGGAFYNEQFFGPGTRLTVL.

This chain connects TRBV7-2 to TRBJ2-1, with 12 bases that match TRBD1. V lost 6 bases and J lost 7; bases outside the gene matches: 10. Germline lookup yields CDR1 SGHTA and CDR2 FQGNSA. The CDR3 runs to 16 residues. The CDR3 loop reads CASRAPGTGGRNEQFF. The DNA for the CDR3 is TGTGCCAGCAGGGCCCCCGGGACAGGGGGCAGAAATGAGCAGTTCTTC.

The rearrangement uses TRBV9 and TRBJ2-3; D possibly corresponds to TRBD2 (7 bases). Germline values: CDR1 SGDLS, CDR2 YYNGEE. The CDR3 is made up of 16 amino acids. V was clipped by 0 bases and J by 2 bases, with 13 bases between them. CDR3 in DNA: TGTGCCAGCAGCGTAGAGGGGGACTATTACACAGATACGCAGTATTTT. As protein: CASSVEGDYYTDTQYF.

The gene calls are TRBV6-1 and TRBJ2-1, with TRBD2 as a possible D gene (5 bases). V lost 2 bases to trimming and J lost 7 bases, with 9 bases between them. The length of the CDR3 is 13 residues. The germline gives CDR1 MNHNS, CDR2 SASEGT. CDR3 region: CASSEIGRNEQFF. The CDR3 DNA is TGTGCCAGCAGTGAAATTGGGAGAAATGAGCAGTTCTTC.

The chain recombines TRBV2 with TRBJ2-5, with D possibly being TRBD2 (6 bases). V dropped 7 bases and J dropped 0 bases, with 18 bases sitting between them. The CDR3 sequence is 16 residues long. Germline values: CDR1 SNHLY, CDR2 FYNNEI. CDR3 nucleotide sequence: TGTGCCAGCAACCCAAGACTAGGGTTAAACCAAGAGACCCAGTACTTC. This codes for CASNPRLGLNQETQYF.

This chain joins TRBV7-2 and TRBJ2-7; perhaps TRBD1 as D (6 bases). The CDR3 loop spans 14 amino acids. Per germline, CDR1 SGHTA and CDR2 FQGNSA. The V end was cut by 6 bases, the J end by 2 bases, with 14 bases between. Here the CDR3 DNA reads TGTGCCAGCAGTTACCTCAGGGGAACCTACGAGCAGTACTTC. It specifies CASSYLRGTYEQYF.

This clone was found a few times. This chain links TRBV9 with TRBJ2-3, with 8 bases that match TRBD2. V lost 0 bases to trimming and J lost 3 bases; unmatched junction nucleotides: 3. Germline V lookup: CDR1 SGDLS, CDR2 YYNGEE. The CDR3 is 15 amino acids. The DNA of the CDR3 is TGTGCCAGCAGCGTAGAAGCGGGGGCGACAGATACGCAGTATTTT. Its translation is CASSVEAGATDTQYF.

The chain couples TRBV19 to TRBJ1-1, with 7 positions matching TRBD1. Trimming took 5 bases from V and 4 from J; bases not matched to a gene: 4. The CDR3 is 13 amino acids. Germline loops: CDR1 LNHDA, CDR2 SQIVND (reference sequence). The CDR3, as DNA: TGTGCCAGTAGTTGGGACAGCGGCACTGAAGCTTTCTTT. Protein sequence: CASSWDSGTEAFF.

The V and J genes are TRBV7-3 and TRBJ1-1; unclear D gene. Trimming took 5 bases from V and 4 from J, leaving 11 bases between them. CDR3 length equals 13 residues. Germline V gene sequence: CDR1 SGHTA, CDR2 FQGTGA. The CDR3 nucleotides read TGTGCCAGCAGCCAAAGTGCGGGCACTGAAGCTTTCTTT. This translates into CASSQSAGTEAFF.

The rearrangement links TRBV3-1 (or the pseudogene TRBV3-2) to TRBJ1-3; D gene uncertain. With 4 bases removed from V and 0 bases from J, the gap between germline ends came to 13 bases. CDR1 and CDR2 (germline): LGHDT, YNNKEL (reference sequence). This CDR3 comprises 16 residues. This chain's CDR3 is CASSPSTHLSGNTIYF. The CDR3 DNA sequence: TGTGCCAGCAGCCCCTCGACTCACCTCTCTGGAAACACCATATATTTT.

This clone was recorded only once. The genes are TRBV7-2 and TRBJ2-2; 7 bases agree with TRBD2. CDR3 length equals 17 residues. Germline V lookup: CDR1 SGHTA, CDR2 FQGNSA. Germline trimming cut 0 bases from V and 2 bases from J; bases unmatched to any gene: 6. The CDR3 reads CASSLAEASGNTGELFF. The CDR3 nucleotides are TGTGCCAGCAGCTTAGCAGAGGCTAGCGGAAACACCGGGGAGCTGTTTTTT. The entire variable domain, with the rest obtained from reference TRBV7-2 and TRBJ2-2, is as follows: GAGVSQSPSNKVTEKGKDVELRCDPISGHTALYWYRQSLGQGLEFLIYFQGNSAPDKSGLPSDRFSAERTGGSVSTLTIQRTQQEDSAVYLCASSLAEASGNTGELFFGEGSRLTVL.

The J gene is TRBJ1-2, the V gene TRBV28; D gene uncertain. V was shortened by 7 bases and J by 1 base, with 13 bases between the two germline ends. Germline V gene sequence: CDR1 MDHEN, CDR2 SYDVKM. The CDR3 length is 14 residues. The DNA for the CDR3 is TGTGCCAGCACCCCCCTGCGCATTAACTATGGCTACACCTTC. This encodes CASTPLRINYGYTF.

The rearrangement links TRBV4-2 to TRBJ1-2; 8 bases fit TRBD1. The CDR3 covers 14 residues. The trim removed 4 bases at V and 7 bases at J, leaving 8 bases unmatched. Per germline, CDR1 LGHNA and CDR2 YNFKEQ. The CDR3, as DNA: TGTGCCAGCAGCCCCCTAAGGGGGACAGGTGGCTACACCTTC. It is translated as CASSPLRGTGGYTF.

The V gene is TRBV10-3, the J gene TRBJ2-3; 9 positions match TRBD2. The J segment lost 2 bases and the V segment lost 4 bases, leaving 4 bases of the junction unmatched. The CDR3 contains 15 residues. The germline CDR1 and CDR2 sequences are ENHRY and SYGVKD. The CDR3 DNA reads TGTGCCATCAGTGTGTCTAGCGGGAACACAGATACGCAGTATTTT. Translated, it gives CAISVSSGNTDTQYF.